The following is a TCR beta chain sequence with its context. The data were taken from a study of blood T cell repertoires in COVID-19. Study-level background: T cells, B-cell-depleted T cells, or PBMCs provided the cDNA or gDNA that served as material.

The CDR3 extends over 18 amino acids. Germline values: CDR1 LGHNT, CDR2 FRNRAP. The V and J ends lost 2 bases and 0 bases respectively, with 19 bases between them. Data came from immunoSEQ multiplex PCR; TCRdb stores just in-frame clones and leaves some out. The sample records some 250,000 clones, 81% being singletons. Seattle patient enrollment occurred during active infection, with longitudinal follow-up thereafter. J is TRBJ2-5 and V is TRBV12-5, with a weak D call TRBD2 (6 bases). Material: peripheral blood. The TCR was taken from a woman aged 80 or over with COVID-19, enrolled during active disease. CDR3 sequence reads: CASGLSFGTGEYQETQYF. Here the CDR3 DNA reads TGTGCTAGTGGTTTGAGTTTCGGGACGGGGGAGTACCAAGAGACCCAGTACTTC.